Listed below are T cell receptor beta chains from one sample, sequenced in a study of T cells in Graves' hyperthyroidism and ophthalmopathy. In TCRdb, the multiplex PCR reads were re-called with MiXCR into one record per CDR3 protein. The sample lists 300,000 to 450,000 distinct CDR3 sequences, 20% to 25% occurring once. Sequenced material: blood. The receptors were gathered from a man aged 45-60 years with Graves' hyperthyroidism. The CDR3 runs from the conserved cysteine through the conserved F or W. The D gene is left open where the match is weak. Part of the rows lack a size; the others show once, few, many or a class for expanded clones.

V gene,clone size,D gene,J gene,CDR3 length,CDR3 protein,CDR3 DNA
TRBV12-3/TRBV12-4,once,.,TRBJ2-1,16,CASSDPNAGSFNEQFF,TGTGCCAGCAGTGACCCGAATGCCGGGAGTTTCAATGAGCAGTTCTTC
TRBV15,.,.,TRBJ1-2,15,CATSRDLARLHGYTF,TGTGCCACCAGCAGAGATTTGGCCAGATTGCATGGCTACACCTTC
TRBV12-3/TRBV12-4,.,.,TRBJ1-1,14,CAISPSGRNTEAFF,TGTGCCATCTCACCATCCGGGAGGAACACTGAAGCTTTCTTT
TRBV7-3,.,.,TRBJ2-2,14,CASSSPGTTGELFF,TGTGCCAGCAGCTCCCCCGGGACGACCGGGGAGCTGTTTTTT
TRBV2,many,TRBD1,TRBJ2-7,13,CASSGGTGDEQYF,TGTGCCAGCAGTGGTGGGACAGGGGACGAGCAGTACTTC
TRBV3-1,.,.,TRBJ2-1,16,CASSQGGGSSYNEQFF,TGTGCCAGCAGCCAAGGGGGCGGCAGCTCCTACAATGAGCAGTTCTTC
TRBV7-9,few,TRBD2,TRBJ2-2,18,CASSPLTSGRAKTGELFF,TGTGCCAGCAGCCCACTGACTAGCGGGAGGGCCAAAACCGGGGAGCTGTTTTTT
TRBV19,.,.,TRBJ2-3,14,CASSRADRADTQYF,TGTGCCAGTAGTAGAGCCGACCGAGCAGATACGCAGTATTTT
TRBV4-1,.,.,TRBJ2-7,16,CASSQDLAGVTNEQYF,TGCGCCAGCAGCCAAGATTTGGCAGGGGTAACCAACGAGCAGTACTTC
TRBV28,.,TRBD2,TRBJ2-5,14,CASNLAGERETQYF,TGTGCCAGCAACCTAGCGGGAGAGCGGGAGACCCAGTACTTC
TRBV24-1,many,TRBD1,TRBJ1-1,15,CATSDRQGQGTEAFF,TGTGCCACCAGCGATCGACAGGGACAGGGAACTGAAGCTTTCTTT
TRBV28,many,.,TRBJ1-2,12,CASVGGNYGYTF,TGTGCCAGCGTCGGGGGAAACTATGGCTACACCTTC
TRBV7-2,few,TRBD2,TRBJ2-1,17,CASSFEGVAGAYNEQFF,TGTGCCAGCAGCTTTGAAGGGGTAGCGGGAGCCTACAATGAGCAGTTCTTC
TRBV28,.,TRBD2,TRBJ2-1,16,CASSRREVAGVNEQFF,TGTGCCAGCAGTCGACGGGAGGTAGCGGGAGTCAATGAGCAGTTCTTC
TRBV6-1,.,.,TRBJ1-4,13,CASSVVYHEKLFF,TGTGCCAGCAGTGTAGTGTATCATGAAAAACTGTTTTTT
TRBV29-1,few,TRBD1,TRBJ2-3,14,CSVLQGALTDTQYF,TGCAGCGTTCTACAGGGGGCCCTCACAGATACGCAGTATTTT
TRBV10-3,.,TRBD1,TRBJ1-1,15,CATDPGQGGSTEAFF,TGTGCCACCGACCCGGGACAGGGGGGTAGCACTGAAGCTTTCTTT
TRBV3-1,few,.,TRBJ2-7,13,CASSRAGTWEQYF,TGTGCCAGCAGCCGGGCAGGGACATGGGAGCAGTACTTC
TRBV7-6,.,TRBD2,TRBJ2-1,14,CASSLARGGNEQFF,TGTGCCAGCAGCTTAGCTCGGGGGGGGAATGAGCAGTTCTTC
TRBV12-3/TRBV12-4,many,.,TRBJ2-7,14,CASSLAGTGGEQYF,TGTGCCAGCAGTTTGGCAGGGACCGGGGGAGAGCAGTACTTC
TRBV20-1,many,TRBD1,TRBJ2-1,15,CSADKGQGARNEQFF,TGCAGTGCTGACAAGGGACAGGGGGCGCGGAATGAGCAGTTCTTC
TRBV12-3/TRBV12-4,few,.,TRBJ2-1,10,CASSLFEQFF,TGTGCCAGCAGTTTATTTGAGCAGTTCTTC
TRBV6-2/TRBV6-3,.,.,TRBJ2-7,14,CASSRAGFSYEQYF,TGTGCCAGCTCCCGCGCCGGGTTTTCCTACGAGCAGTACTTC
TRBV7-6,many,.,TRBJ2-7,13,CASSLEGDSEQYF,TGTGCCAGCAGCTTAGAGGGGGATTCCGAGCAGTACTTC
TRBV10-2,few,TRBD2,TRBJ2-5,16,CASRPRLAGGQETQYF,TGCGCCAGCAGACCCCGGCTAGCGGGAGGCCAAGAGACCCAGTACTTC
TRBV11-3,.,.,TRBJ2-1,13,CASSFGSCNEQFF,TGTGCCAGCAGCTTTGGTTCCTGCAATGAGCAGTTCTTC
TRBV5-1,.,.,TRBJ2-1,16,CASSLGGSGAFNEQFF,TGCGCCAGCAGCTTGGGCGGCAGTGGGGCTTTCAATGAGCAGTTCTTC
TRBV27,few,.,TRBJ2-1,17,CASSPYLDSSSYNEQFF,TGTGCCAGCAGTCCATATTTGGACAGTAGCTCCTACAATGAGCAGTTCTTC
TRBV3-1,few,.,TRBJ2-5,15,CASSQFRRGGETQYF,TGTGCCAGCAGCCAATTCCGGAGGGGAGGAGAGACCCAGTACTTC
TRBV20-1,many,TRBD2,TRBJ2-1,14,CSARAGGSHNEQFF,TGCAGTGCTAGAGCTGGCGGGAGCCACAATGAGCAGTTCTTC
TRBV6-1,few,.,TRBJ1-1,14,CASSEDRVHTEAFF,TGTGCCAGCAGTGAAGACAGAGTTCACACTGAAGCTTTCTTT
TRBV29-1,.,TRBD1,TRBJ2-7,15,CSVEDSGQGAGEQYF,TGCAGCGTTGAAGATTCGGGACAGGGGGCGGGTGAGCAGTACTTC
TRBV19,.,TRBD1,TRBJ2-2,13,CASHRQGSGELFF,TGTGCCAGTCATCGACAGGGCTCGGGGGAGCTGTTTTTT
TRBV29-1,.,.,TRBJ2-1,11,CSVGLHNEQFF,TGCAGCGTTGGACTACACAATGAGCAGTTCTTC
TRBV7-3,many,TRBD2,TRBJ2-3,19,CASSLRGTSGRDSTDTQYF,TGTGCCAGCAGCTTAAGGGGGACTAGCGGGAGGGACAGCACAGATACGCAGTATTTT
TRBV2,many,.,TRBJ2-3,13,CASSEGGTDTQYF,TGTGCCAGCAGTGAGGGTGGTACAGATACGCAGTATTTT
TRBV5-8,.,.,TRBJ1-3,17,CASSLAGGAAFGNTIYF,TGTGCCAGCAGCTTGGCCGGGGGGGCCGCCTTTGGAAACACCATATATTTT
TRBV20-1,few,TRBD2,TRBJ2-5,14,CSALHTSDQETQYF,TGCAGTGCTCTTCACACTAGCGACCAAGAGACCCAGTACTTC
TRBV12-3/TRBV12-4,.,TRBD2,TRBJ2-5,16,CASSISSTSSKETQYF,TGTGCCAGCAGCATTTCCTCGACTAGCAGCAAAGAGACCCAGTACTTC
TRBV12-3/TRBV12-4,.,TRBD1,TRBJ1-1,14,CASRKDPQGAYAFF,TGTGCCAGCAGAAAGGACCCACAGGGGGCTTATGCTTTCTTT
TRBV6-1,many,TRBD2,TRBJ2-5,13,CASSLADKETQYF,TGTGCCAGCAGTCTAGCGGACAAAGAGACCCAGTACTTC
TRBV14,few,TRBD1,TRBJ2-3,15,CASSRRQGISDTQYF,TGTGCCAGCAGCCGACGACAGGGGATATCAGATACGCAGTATTTT
TRBV3-1,few,.,TRBJ2-7,15,CASSQGVAWSLEQYF,TGTGCCAGCAGCCAAGGTGTAGCATGGAGTCTTGAGCAGTACTTC
TRBV15,.,TRBD2,TRBJ2-1,19,CATSRDVSGSFRVYNEQFF,TGTGCCACCAGCAGAGATGTTAGCGGGAGTTTCCGGGTCTACAATGAGCAGTTCTTC
TRBV7-9,.,.,TRBJ1-5,12,CASSLGDSSQHF,TGTGCCAGCAGCTTAGGTGATTCCTCCCAGCATTTT
TRBV10-3,few,.,TRBJ2-1,15,CAISDSVKGRDEQFF,TGTGCCATCAGTGACTCAGTGAAAGGGCGTGATGAGCAGTTCTTC
TRBV2,few,.,TRBJ1-2,11,CASKKVLGYTF,TGTGCCAGCAAGAAGGTCCTAGGCTACACCTTC
TRBV30,.,.,TRBJ1-1,11,CAWGGGTEAFF,TGTGCCTGGGGAGGGGGCACTGAAGCTTTCTTT
TRBV19,.,.,TRBJ2-3,13,CASSIGFTDTQYF,TGTGCCAGTAGTATCGGGTTCACAGATACGCAGTATTTT
TRBV5-1,.,.,TRBJ2-5,13,CASRLQGFETQYF,TGCGCCAGCCGTCTACAGGGCTTCGAGACCCAGTACTTC
TRBV24-1,.,TRBD2,TRBJ2-1,20,CATSDRSGTSGRTSYNEQFF,TGTGCCACCAGTGATCGCTCCGGGACTAGCGGGAGGACATCCTACAATGAGCAGTTCTTC
TRBV7-9,.,TRBD1,TRBJ2-1,15,CASSRTGDPYNEQFF,TGTGCCAGCAGCAGAACAGGGGATCCCTACAATGAGCAGTTCTTC
TRBV3-1,few,.,TRBJ1-2,13,CASSQDLYYGYTF,TGTGCCAGCAGCCAAGATCTGTACTATGGCTACACCTTC
TRBV6-9,.,.,TRBJ2-7,15,CASSYGAWGLYEQYF,TGTGCCAGCAGTTACGGCGCGTGGGGACTTTACGAGCAGTACTTC
TRBV7-3,few,.,TRBJ2-6,13,CASLAAGANVLTF,TGTGCCAGCCTGGCTGCTGGGGCCAACGTCCTGACTTTC
TRBV5-1,.,TRBD2,TRBJ2-3,17,CASSLEIAGGGTDTQYF,TGCGCCAGCAGCTTGGAGATAGCGGGAGGGGGCACAGATACGCAGTATTTT
TRBV2,many,TRBD1,TRBJ1-1,15,CASSPWTGGSTEAFF,TGTGCCAGCAGTCCCTGGACAGGGGGATCCACTGAAGCTTTCTTT